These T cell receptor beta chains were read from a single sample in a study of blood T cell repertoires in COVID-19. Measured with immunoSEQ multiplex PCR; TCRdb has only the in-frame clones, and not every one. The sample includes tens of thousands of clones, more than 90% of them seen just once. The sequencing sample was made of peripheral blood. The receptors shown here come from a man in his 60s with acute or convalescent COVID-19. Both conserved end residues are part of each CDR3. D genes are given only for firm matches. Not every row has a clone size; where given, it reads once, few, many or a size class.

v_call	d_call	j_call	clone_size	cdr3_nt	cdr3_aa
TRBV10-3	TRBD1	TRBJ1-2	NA	TGTGCCATCAGCCCTACAGGGGGCTTAAATGGCTACACCTTC	CAISPTGGLNGYTF
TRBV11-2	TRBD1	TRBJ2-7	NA	TGTGCCAGCAGCTTAGGACAGGGGGCGTCCTACGAGCAGTACTTC	CASSLGQGASYEQYF
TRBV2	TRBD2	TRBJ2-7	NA	TGTGCCAGCAGGCCCGGGACTAGCGGAAGCTCCTACGAGCAGTACTTC	CASRPGTSGSSYEQYF
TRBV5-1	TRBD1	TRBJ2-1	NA	TGCGCCAGCAGCGGGGACAGGGACGCCTACAATGAGCAGTTCTTC	CASSGDRDAYNEQFF
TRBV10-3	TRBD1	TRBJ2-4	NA	TGTGCCATCAGTGAGAGGACAGGGTTGGAAGGGCAGTACTTC	CAISERTGLEGQYF
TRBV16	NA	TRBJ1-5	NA	TGTGCCAGCAGCCAAATCCTCGGTCAGCCCCAGCATTTT	CASSQILGQPQHF
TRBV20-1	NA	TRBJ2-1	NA	TGCAGTGCTAGTTACCCCGTTACAAATGAGCAGTTCTTC	CSASYPVTNEQFF
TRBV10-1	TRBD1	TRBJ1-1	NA	TGCGCCAGCAGTAGGACAGGGGGGAGCAACACTGAAGCTTTCTTT	CASSRTGGSNTEAFF
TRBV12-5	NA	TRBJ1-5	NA	TGTGCTAGTGGTTTCGGAGTAAATCAGCCCCAGCATTTT	CASGFGVNQPQHF
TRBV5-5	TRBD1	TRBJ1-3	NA	TGTGCCAGCAGCTTGTCTTGGACAGGGAACGGAAACACCATATATTTT	CASSLSWTGNGNTIYF
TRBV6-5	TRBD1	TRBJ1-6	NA	TGTGCCAGCAGTTACGCGGGACAGTATTCACCCCTCCACTTT	CASSYAGQYSPLHF
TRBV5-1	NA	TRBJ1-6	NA	TGCGCCAGCAGCCAAAAACAACTAGGGTCCGCCGGAGCACCCCTCCACTTT	CASSQKQLGSAGAPLHF
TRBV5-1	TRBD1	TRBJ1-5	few	TGCGCCAGCAGCTCCACAGGGGCCCTCAATCAGCCCCAGCATTTT	CASSSTGALNQPQHF
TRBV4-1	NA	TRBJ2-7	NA	TGCGCCAGCAGCCACCGGACAGTGAGTTCTGCCTACGAGCAGTACTTC	CASSHRTVSSAYEQYF
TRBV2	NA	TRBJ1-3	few	TGTGCCAGCACCTTAAAGGGGTCGAGCGTACGTTTT	CASTLKGSSVRF
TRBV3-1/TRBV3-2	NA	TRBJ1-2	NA	TGTGCCAGCAGCCACTTAGGGGGTGGCTACACCTTC	CASSHLGGGYTF
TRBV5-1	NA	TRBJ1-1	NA	TGCGCCAGCAGCCCGGAGGGTACCGGGGCTTTCTTT	CASSPEGTGAFF
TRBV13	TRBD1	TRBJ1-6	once	TGTGCCAGCAGCTCCCTAGACAGGGGATTTAATTCACCCCTCCACTTT	CASSSLDRGFNSPLHF
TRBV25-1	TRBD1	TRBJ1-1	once	TGTGCCAGCAGTCCCCAAGGACAGGGAAAGGCTTTCTTT	CASSPQGQGKAFF
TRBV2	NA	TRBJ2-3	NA	TGTGCCAGCAGGACAGACAGGTACACAGATACGCAGTATTTT	CASRTDRYTDTQYF